Listed below are T cell receptor beta chains from one sample, sequenced in a study of Graves' ophthalmopathy and Graves' hyperthyroidism. MiXCR, run by TCRdb on the multiplex PCR reads, gives a single entry per CDR3 protein. The sample lists 740,000 or so distinct CDR3 sequences, roughly two fifths occurring once. Material for sequencing was peripheral blood. The receptors were gathered from an adult man with Graves' ophthalmopathy. Each CDR3 is given with its conserved first and last residue. The order of the fields is clone size, J gene, V gene, D gene, CDR3 protein, CDR3 DNA. The D gene is left open where the match is weak. The size entry is marked missing in some rows and otherwise reads once, few, many or a size class.

>many|TRBJ2-7|TRBV7-2|-
CASSLVGGRGTREQYF
TGTGCCAGCAGCTTAGTAGGGGGACGAGGGACAAGGGAGCAGTACTTC
>many|TRBJ1-1|TRBV2|-
CASSDNRNMNTEAFF
TGTGCCAGCAGTGATAACAGAAACATGAACACTGAAGCTTTCTTT
>-|TRBJ2-5|TRBV5-1|TRBD2
CASSTGLAGAETQYF
TGCGCCAGCAGCACGGGACTAGCGGGAGCAGAGACCCAGTACTTC
>-|TRBJ1-3|TRBV11-2|TRBD1
CASSGQGDEGRANTIYF
TGTGCCAGCAGCGGACAGGGAGATGAGGGACGCGCAAACACCATATATTTT
>many|TRBJ1-5|TRBV2|-
CASSGEARGQPQHF
TGTGCCAGCAGCGGTGAGGCTAGGGGTCAGCCCCAGCATTTT
>-|TRBJ2-7|TRBV20-1|-
CSASPAWTYEQYF
TGCAGTGCTAGCCCTGCTTGGACCTACGAGCAGTACTTC
>-|TRBJ1-6|TRBV9|-
CASSGGGSRRNSPLHF
TGTGCCAGCAGCGGTGGGGGCAGCCGGCGGAATTCACCCCTCCACTTT
>-|TRBJ1-1|TRBV24-1|-
CATSASGSGSTEAFF
TGTGCCACCAGTGCATCAGGGTCAGGGTCCACTGAAGCTTTCTTT
>-|TRBJ1-2|TRBV2|-
CASSEWVYGYTF
TGTGCCAGCAGTGAATGGGTATATGGCTACACCTTC
>few|TRBJ2-7|TRBV7-2|TRBD2
CASRPSGGDYEQYF
TGTGCCAGCAGGCCGAGCGGGGGGGATTACGAGCAGTACTTC
>many|TRBJ2-5|TRBV24-1|-
CATGSRGIDQETQYF
TGTGCCACCGGAAGTAGGGGGATCGACCAAGAGACCCAGTACTTC
>-|TRBJ1-4|TRBV7-9|-
CASSLKGVEKLFF
TGTGCCAGCAGCTTAAAGGGGGTTGAAAAACTGTTTTTT
>-|TRBJ1-2|TRBV7-2|-
CASALSRAYDYTF
TGTGCCAGCGCATTGTCCAGGGCCTATGACTACACCTTC
>-|TRBJ2-7|TRBV20-1|-
CSAPKQGTYEQYF
TGCAGTGCCCCCAAGCAGGGTACCTACGAGCAGTACTTC
>many|TRBJ2-5|TRBV12-3/TRBV12-4|-
CASSPGFGETQYF
TGTGCCAGCAGTCCCGGATTCGGAGAGACCCAGTACTTC
>-|TRBJ2-7|TRBV7-2|-
CASSLVADHEQYF
TGTGCCAGCAGCTTAGTTGCGGACCACGAGCAGTACTTC
>many|TRBJ1-1|TRBV29-1|TRBD1
CSAATGGNTEAFF
TGCAGCGCCGCAACAGGGGGGAACACTGAAGCTTTCTTT
>many|TRBJ2-5|TRBV2|-
CASSISGYWETQYF
TGTGCCAGCAGTATAAGCGGGTATTGGGAGACCCAGTACTTC
>few|TRBJ2-7|TRBV4-2|-
CASKAGPLDEQYF
TGTGCCAGCAAGGCAGGGCCTTTGGACGAGCAGTACTTC
>few|TRBJ2-7|TRBV2|TRBD1
CASSEGGQGWEQYF
TGTGCCAGCAGTGAAGGGGGACAGGGGTGGGAGCAGTACTTC
>-|TRBJ1-1|TRBV19|TRBD1
CASKRSPGTGSTEAFF
TGTGCCAGTAAAAGGAGCCCCGGGACAGGGTCCACTGAAGCTTTCTTT
>-|TRBJ1-1|TRBV25-1|-
CASSSRTAKRAEAFF
TGTGCCAGCAGTTCACGGACAGCTAAACGGGCTGAAGCTTTCTTT
>many|TRBJ2-5|TRBV29-1|-
CSVEVGYETQYF
TGCAGCGTTGAAGTGGGGTATGAGACCCAGTACTTC
>many|TRBJ1-2|TRBV11-2|TRBD1
CASSQGAGGYGYTF
TGTGCCAGCAGCCAGGGGGCAGGGGGCTATGGCTACACCTTC
>many|TRBJ1-2|TRBV24-1|-
CATSDNRNYGYTF
TGTGCCACCAGTGATAATCGAAACTATGGCTACACCTTC
>-|TRBJ2-2|TRBV7-9|TRBD1
CASTFRQGTANTGELFF
TGTGCCAGCACCTTCCGACAGGGGACAGCTAACACCGGGGAGCTGTTTTTT
>-|TRBJ2-5|TRBV20-1|TRBD1
CSAKIGTGSQETQYF
TGCAGTGCTAAAATAGGGACAGGGAGCCAAGAGACCCAGTACTTC
>many|TRBJ1-2|TRBV7-8|-
CASNLGGHGYTF
TGTGCCAGCAACCTAGGGGGGCACGGCTACACCTTC
>many|TRBJ1-5|TRBV24-1|TRBD1
CATSDSPGQGIYSNQPQHF
TGTGCCACCAGTGATTCTCCGGGACAGGGGATTTATAGCAATCAGCCCCAGCATTTT
>-|TRBJ2-2|TRBV25-1|-
CASSKGGIGELFF
TGTGCCAGCAGCAAGGGGGGTATCGGGGAGCTGTTTTTT
>few|TRBJ2-5|TRBV5-1|-
CASSARIQETQYF
TGCGCCAGCAGCGCACGGATCCAAGAGACCCAGTACTTC
>-|TRBJ1-1|TRBV14|-
CASSPAGDGSRTEAFF
TGTGCCAGCAGCCCCGCGGGGGATGGCTCTAGAACTGAAGCTTTCTTT
>-|TRBJ1-1|TRBV19|-
CASSGRTVNTEAFF
TGTGCCAGTAGTGGTCGGACAGTGAACACTGAAGCTTTCTTT
>many|TRBJ1-2|TRBV10-3|-
CAISEPGGGGAYGYTF
TGTGCCATCAGTGAGCCAGGTGGAGGGGGGGCCTATGGCTACACCTTC
>few|TRBJ2-7|TRBV7-2|TRBD2
CASSNGGGLAGGYEQYF
TGTGCCAGCAGCAACGGGGGGGGGCTAGCGGGAGGTTACGAGCAGTACTTC
>few|TRBJ2-2|TRBV2|-
CASRSRGTGELFF
TGTGCCAGCAGGAGCAGAGGGACCGGGGAGCTGTTTTTT
>few|TRBJ2-6|TRBV20-1|TRBD2
CSARSGGSEGANVLTF
TGCAGTGCTAGATCGGGGGGTTCAGAAGGGGCCAACGTCCTGACTTTC